One sample yielded the 16 T cell receptor beta chains listed below, sequenced in a study of post-analysis software for immune sequencing data. Findings and limits, study-wide: Controls showed lower frequencies than patients for a few TRBV segments, and TRBV5-6, TRBV5-1 and TRBV20-1 were among these.

These TCRs' antigens remain unknown. Libraries were made from TCR beta cDNA, and they carried unique molecular identifiers. Each CDR3 protein is one row after TCRdb ran MiXCR on the PCR reads. The data contain 750,000 to 900,000 distinct CDR3 sequences, around 42% of them singletons. The sample comprised blood. The receptor source for this set is a girl aged 10 to 17 with multiple sclerosis.

This chain uses TRBV29-1 with TRBJ2-5; weak D call: TRBD2 (6 bases). The CDR3 is 16 residues long. Per the germline V gene, CDR1 is SQVTM and CDR2 is ANQGSEA. The V end lost 4 bases, the J end lost 1 base, and 19 bases lay between the germline ends. CDR3: CSVVEWGTSIQETQYF. In DNA, the CDR3 is TGCAGCGTTGTCGAATGGGGGACTTCCATCCAAGAGACCCAGTACTTC.

This clonotype occurred many times. This sequence joins TRBV24-1 and TRBJ2-5; TRBD2 aligns across 11 bases. J lost 1 base, V lost 1 base, and 1 base had no gene match. Germline values: CDR1 KGHDR, CDR2 SFDVKD. The CDR3 contains 16 residues. The CDR3: CATSDLTSGSQETQYF. CDR3 nucleotides: TGTGCCACCAGTGATTTAACTAGCGGGAGCCAAGAGACCCAGTACTTC.

In this sample, this clonotype turned up once. The chain links TRBV6-4 to TRBJ2-3, with D maybe TRBD2 (6 bases). CDR3 length equals 14 residues. The V end lost 6 bases, the J end lost 6 bases, and 16 bases lay between the germline ends. Germline-derived CDR1 and CDR2 are MRHNA and SNTAGT. CDR3 nucleotide sequence: TGTGCCAGCAGCCCCGGGACGGCGGGGGATACGCAGTATTTT. Translated: CASSPGTAGDTQYF.

This clonotype was seen at least ten times. The V gene is TRBV24-1, the J gene TRBJ2-4; D gene uncertain. The CDR3 spans 13 residues. CDR1 is KGHDR and CDR2 is SFDVKD in the germline V gene. The germline V and J ends were trimmed by 1 base and 9 bases, with 9 bases remaining between them. The CDR3 here is CATSDLWQTIQYF. CDR3 nucleotide sequence: TGTGCCACCAGTGATTTATGGCAGACCATTCAGTACTTC.

The genes are TRBV5-1 and TRBJ2-7; maybe TRBD2 (5 bases). In germline, CDR1 is SGHRS, CDR2 YFSETQ. CDR3 length: 14 residues. Trimming cost V 3 bases and J 3 bases, with 13 bases left between them. The CDR3 DNA reads TGCGCCAGCAGCTCTGACACCGCGGGCTACGAGCAGTACTTC. Amino acids: CASSSDTAGYEQYF.

This clonotype showed up just a few times. The chain employs TRBV24-1 and TRBJ2-3, with TRBD2 matching over 8 bases. Germline V gene lookup returns CDR1 KGHDR and CDR2 SFDVKD. The CDR3 consists of 15 residues. Germline trimming cut 7 bases from V and 4 bases from J; bases unmatched to any gene: 9. CDR3 in DNA: TGTGCCACCAGCCCCGAAGGCGGGAGGCCAGATACGCAGTATTTT. This translates into CATSPEGGRPDTQYF.

This clonotype was seen a few times. The chain combines TRBV18 with TRBJ2-7; D gene unclear. This CDR3 is built from 14 residues. CDR1 is KGHSH and CDR2 is LQKENI in the germline V gene. Deletions cut 2 bases from V and 0 bases from J, with 8 bases between. The CDR3 spells CASSPTTNSYEQYF. The CDR3 DNA reads TGTGCCAGCTCACCAACAACGAACTCCTACGAGCAGTACTTC. The full variable domain, with the rest looked up from reference TRBV18 and TRBJ2-7, is NAGVMQNPRHLVRRRGQEARLRCSPMKGHSHVYWYRQLPEEGLKFMVYLQKENIIDESGMPKERFSAEFPKEGPSILRIQQVVRGDSAAYFCASSPTTNSYEQYFGPGTRLTVT.

In this sample, this clonotype turned up a few times. The chain has TRBV30 and TRBJ2-7; 10 bases match TRBD2. The J segment lost 5 bases and the V segment lost 5 bases, leaving 15 bases of the junction unmatched. CDR1 GTSNPN and CDR2 SVGIG come from the germline V gene (reference sequence). The length of the CDR3 is 16 residues. CDR3 sequence (DNA): TGTGCCTGGGGGCCTGGTGGGGCTAGCGGGAGTAACGAGCAGTACTTC. It is translated as CAWGPGGASGSNEQYF.

The chain uses TRBV5-1 and TRBJ1-2; D gene unclear. From germline, CDR1 is SGHRS and CDR2 YFSETQ. V was cut by 4 bases and J by 5 bases, with 15 bases left in between. This CDR3 contains 14 residues. CDR3 protein: CASSPGSPGYGYTF. DNA of the CDR3: TGCGCCAGCAGCCCAGGCAGCCCGGGGTATGGCTACACCTTC.

The rearrangement joins TRBV29-1 to TRBJ2-7, with D tentatively TRBD1 (6 bases). Germline V gene sequence: CDR1 SQVTM, CDR2 ANQGSEA. Trimming removed 6 bases from V and 7 bases from J, with 13 bases in between. This CDR3 spans 11 amino acids. CDR3 residues: CSVTGSREQYF. In DNA, the CDR3 is TGCAGCGTGACAGGCTCCAGGGAGCAGTACTTC.

The chain employs TRBV10-3 and TRBJ1-1; D is ambiguous. The CDR3 has 16 residues. Germline CDR1 ENHRY, CDR2 SYGVKD. V shed 1 base and J shed 0 bases, with 12 bases lying between them. The CDR3 here is CAISEWRPTLNTEAFF. CDR3 bases: TGTGCCATCAGTGAGTGGAGACCCACTCTGAACACTGAAGCTTTCTTT.

This clonotype occurred many times. The V call is TRBV29-1, the J call TRBJ2-4, with 16 positions matching TRBD2. Germline loops: CDR1 SQVTM, CDR2 ANQGSEA. V was pared by 6 bases and J by 6 bases, with 8 bases of the junction left unmatched. The CDR3 is made up of 16 amino acids. CDR3 loop: CSVGGLAGGPGNIQYF. The CDR3 DNA is TGCAGCGTGGGGGGACTAGCGGGAGGGCCGGGAAACATTCAGTACTTC.

This chain joins TRBV27 and TRBJ2-1; 7 bases map to TRBD2. The CDR3 runs to 16 residues. Losses at the gene ends were 5 bases for V and 7 bases for J; bases not matched to a gene: 14. CDR1 MNHEY and CDR2 SMNVEV come from the germline V gene (reference sequence). The CDR3 sequence is CASSLLGAGVGNEQFF. CDR3 nucleotide sequence: TGTGCCAGCAGTCTTCTAGGGGCGGGAGTGGGGAATGAGCAGTTCTTC.

The chain uses TRBV24-1 and TRBJ2-5; the match to TRBD1 covers 7 bases. Germline CDR1 is KGHDR and CDR2 is SFDVKD. CDR3 length: 15 amino acids. J gave up 1 base and V 5 bases, and 6 bases lay outside the gene matches. The CDR3 sequence is CATSAPGQFQETQYF. In nucleotides, the CDR3 is TGTGCCACCAGTGCCCCGGGACAGTTCCAAGAGACCCAGTACTTC.

The gene calls are TRBV12-3 or TRBV12-4 and TRBJ2-7; TRBD2 agrees at 11 bases. V lost 6 bases, J lost 0 bases, and 19 bases stayed unmatched. CDR3 length: 20 amino acids. CDR3 amino acids: CASSLGTLGGTSGFSYEQYF. CDR3 nucleotides: TGTGCCAGCAGCCTCGGGACTCTGGGAGGGACTAGCGGCTTCTCCTACGAGCAGTACTTC.

This clonotype has more than one count but fewer than ten. The rearrangement joins TRBV21-1 to TRBJ2-3. TRBV21-1 is marked as a pseudogene. This CDR3 comprises 16 residues. The CDR3 nucleotides read TGCGCCGGCAGCAAACGCGGGGTCACGGACACAGATACGCAGTATTTT. This gives the protein CAGSKRGVTDTDTQYF.